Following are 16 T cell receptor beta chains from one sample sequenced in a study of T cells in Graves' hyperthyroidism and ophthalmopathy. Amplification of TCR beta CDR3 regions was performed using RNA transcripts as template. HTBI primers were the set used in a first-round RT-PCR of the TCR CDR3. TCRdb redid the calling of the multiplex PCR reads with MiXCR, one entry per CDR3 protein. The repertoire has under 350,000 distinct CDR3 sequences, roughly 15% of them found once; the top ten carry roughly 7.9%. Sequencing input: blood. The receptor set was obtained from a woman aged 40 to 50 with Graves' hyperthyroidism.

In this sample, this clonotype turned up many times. The CDR3, as DNA: TGTGCCAGCAGCCCAGTCGGTCAGAAAGACTACGAGCAGTACTTC. It specifies CASSPVGQKDYEQYF. The chain employs TRBV2 and TRBJ2-7; no reliable D call. Per the germline V gene, CDR1 is SNHLY and CDR2 is FYNNEI. Between the trimmed V and J ends, which lost 6 bases and 3 bases, there was a span of 18 bases. The CDR3 loop spans 15 amino acids. Full variable domain (rest looked up from reference TRBV2 and TRBJ2-7): EPEVTQTPSHQVTQMGQEVILRCVPISNHLYFYWYRQILGQKVEFLVSFYNNEISEKSEIFDDQFSVERPDGSNFTLKIRSTKLEDSAMYFCASSPVGQKDYEQYFGPGTRLTVT.

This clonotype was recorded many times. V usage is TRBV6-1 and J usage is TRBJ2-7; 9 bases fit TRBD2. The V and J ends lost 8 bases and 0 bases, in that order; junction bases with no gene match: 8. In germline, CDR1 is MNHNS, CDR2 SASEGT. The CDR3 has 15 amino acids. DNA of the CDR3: TGTGCCAGCCGACGACTAGCGGATGTCTCCTACGAGCAGTACTTC. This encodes CASRRLADVSYEQYF.

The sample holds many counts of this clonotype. CDR3 region: CATSRDRTGLEAFF. The CDR3 coding sequence is TGTGCCACCAGCAGAGATCGGACCGGACTTGAAGCTTTCTTT. This sequence joins TRBV15 and TRBJ1-1; D not certain. The germline V gene has CDR1 LNHNV and CDR2 YYDKDF (reference sequence). This CDR3 is 14 amino acids long. V was clipped by 0 bases and J by 7 bases, with 12 bases between them. Full variable domain (outside the CDR3, taken from reference TRBV15 and TRBJ1-1): DAMVIQNPRYQVTQFGKPVTLSCSQTLNHNVMYWYQQKSSQAPKLLFHYYDKDFNNEADTPDNFQSRRPNTSFCFLDIRSPGLGDTAMYLCATSRDRTGLEAFFGQGTRLTVV.

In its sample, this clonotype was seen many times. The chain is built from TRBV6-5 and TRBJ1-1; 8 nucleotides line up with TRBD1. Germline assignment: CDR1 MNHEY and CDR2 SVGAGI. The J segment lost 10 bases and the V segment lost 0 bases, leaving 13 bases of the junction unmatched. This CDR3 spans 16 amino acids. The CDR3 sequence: CASSYSAGGWVVGAFF. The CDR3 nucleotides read TGTGCCAGCAGTTACTCGGCAGGGGGCTGGGTTGTTGGAGCTTTCTTT.

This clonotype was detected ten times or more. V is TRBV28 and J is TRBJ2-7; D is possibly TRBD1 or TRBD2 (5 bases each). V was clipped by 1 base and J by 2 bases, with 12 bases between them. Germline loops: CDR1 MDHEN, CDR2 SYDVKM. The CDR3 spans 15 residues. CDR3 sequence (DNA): TGTGCCAGCAGTTTATTTGGGGGTAGGACCTACGAGCAGTACTTC. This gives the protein CASSLFGGRTYEQYF.

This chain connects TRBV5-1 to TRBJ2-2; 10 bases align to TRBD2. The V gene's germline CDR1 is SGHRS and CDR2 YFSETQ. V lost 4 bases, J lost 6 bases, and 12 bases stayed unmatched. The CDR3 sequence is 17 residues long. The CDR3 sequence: CASSRGGLAEGPGELFF. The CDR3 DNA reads TGCGCCAGCAGCCGTGGCGGACTAGCGGAGGGGCCCGGGGAGCTGTTTTTT.

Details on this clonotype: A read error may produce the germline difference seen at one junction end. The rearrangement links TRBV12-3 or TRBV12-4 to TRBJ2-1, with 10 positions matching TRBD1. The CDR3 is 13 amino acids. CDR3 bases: TGTGCCAGTACCGGGACAGGGGTCGATGAGCCGTTCTTC. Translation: CASTGTGVDEPFF.

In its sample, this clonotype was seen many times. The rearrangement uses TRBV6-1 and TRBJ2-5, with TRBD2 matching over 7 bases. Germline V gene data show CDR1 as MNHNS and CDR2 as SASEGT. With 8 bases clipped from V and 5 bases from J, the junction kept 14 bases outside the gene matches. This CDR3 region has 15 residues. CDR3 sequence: CASLSGISQKETQYF. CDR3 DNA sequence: TGTGCCAGCCTAAGCGGGATAAGTCAGAAGGAGACCCAGTACTTC.

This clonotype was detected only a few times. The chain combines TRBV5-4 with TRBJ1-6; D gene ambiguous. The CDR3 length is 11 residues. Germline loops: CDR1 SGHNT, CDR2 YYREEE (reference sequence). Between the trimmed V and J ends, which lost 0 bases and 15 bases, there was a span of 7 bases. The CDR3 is CASSLGGDLHF. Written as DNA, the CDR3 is TGTGCCAGCAGCTTGGGAGGAGACCTCCACTTT. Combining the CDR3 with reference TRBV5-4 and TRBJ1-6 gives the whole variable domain ETGVTQSPTHLIKTRGQQVTLRCSSQSGHNTVSWYQQALGQGPQFIFQYYREEENGRGNFPPRFSGLQFPNYSSELNVNALELDDSALYLCASSLGGDLHFGNGTRLTVT.

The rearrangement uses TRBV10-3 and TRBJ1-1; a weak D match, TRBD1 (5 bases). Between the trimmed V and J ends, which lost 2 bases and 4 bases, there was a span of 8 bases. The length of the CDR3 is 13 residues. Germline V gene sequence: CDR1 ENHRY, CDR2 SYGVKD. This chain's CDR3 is CAISEGGTTEAFF. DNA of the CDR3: TGTGCCATCAGTGAGGGGGGGACCACTGAAGCTTTCTTT.

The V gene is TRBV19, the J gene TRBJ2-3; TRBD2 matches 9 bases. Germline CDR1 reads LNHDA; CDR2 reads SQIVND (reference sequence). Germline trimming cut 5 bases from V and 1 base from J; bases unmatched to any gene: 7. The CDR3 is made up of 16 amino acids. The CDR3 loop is CASSPIAGVGTDTQYF. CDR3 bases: TGTGCCAGTAGTCCCATAGCGGGAGTCGGCACAGATACGCAGTATTTT.

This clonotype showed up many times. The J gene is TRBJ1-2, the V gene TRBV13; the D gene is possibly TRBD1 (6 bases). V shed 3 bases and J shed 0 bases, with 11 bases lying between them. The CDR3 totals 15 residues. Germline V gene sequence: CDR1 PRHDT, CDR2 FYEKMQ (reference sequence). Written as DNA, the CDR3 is TGTGCCAGCAGCTTCGGACAGCTCCCTAACTATGGCTACACCTTC. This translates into CASSFGQLPNYGYTF.

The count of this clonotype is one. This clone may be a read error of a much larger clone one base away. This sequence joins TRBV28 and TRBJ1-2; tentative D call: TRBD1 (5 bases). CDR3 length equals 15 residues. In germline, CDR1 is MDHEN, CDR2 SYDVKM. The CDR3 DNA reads TGTGTCAGCCGGCCGGGAGGGGAGGAAAACTATGGCTACACCTTC. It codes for CVSRPGGEENYGYTF.

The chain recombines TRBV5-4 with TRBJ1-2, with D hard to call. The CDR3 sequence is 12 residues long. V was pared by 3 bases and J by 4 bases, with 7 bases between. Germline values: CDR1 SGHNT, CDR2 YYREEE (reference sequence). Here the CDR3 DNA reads TGTGCCAGCAGCTCAAACAGCTATGGCTACACCTTC. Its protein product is CASSSNSYGYTF.

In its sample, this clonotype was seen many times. CDR3 sequence: CASSIGLADDTQYF. CDR3 nucleotides: TGCGCCAGCAGCATAGGACTAGCGGATGATACGCAGTATTTT. The rearrangement uses TRBV5-1 and TRBJ2-3; the match to TRBD2 covers 10 bases. The CDR3 covers 14 residues. CDR1 SGHRS and CDR2 YFSETQ come from the germline V gene. After removal of 4 bases from V and 6 bases from J, the junction contained 5 bases not matched to a gene.

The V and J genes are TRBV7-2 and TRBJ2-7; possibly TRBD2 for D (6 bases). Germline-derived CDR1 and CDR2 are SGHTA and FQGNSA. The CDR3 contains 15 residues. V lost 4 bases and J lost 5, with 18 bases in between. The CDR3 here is CASSWRAVIIDEQYF. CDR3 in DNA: TGTGCCAGCAGCTGGAGGGCCGTCATCATCGACGAGCAGTACTTC.